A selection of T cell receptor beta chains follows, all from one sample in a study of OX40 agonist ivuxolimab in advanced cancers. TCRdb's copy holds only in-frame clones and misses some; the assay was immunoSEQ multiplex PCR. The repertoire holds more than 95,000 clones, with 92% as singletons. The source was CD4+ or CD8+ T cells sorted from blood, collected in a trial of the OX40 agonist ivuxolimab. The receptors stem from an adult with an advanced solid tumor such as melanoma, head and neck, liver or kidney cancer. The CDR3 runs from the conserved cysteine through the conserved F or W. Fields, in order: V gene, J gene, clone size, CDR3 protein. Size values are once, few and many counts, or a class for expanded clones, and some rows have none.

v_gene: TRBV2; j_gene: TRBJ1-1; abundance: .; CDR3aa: CASGAGDFNTEAFF
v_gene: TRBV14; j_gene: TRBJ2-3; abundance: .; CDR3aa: CASSPGRDTQYF
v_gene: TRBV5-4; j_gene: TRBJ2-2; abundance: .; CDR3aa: CASSLFEVNTGELFF
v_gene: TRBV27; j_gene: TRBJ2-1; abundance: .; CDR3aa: CASSLGGGIDNEQFF
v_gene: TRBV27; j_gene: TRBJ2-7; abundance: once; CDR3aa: CASSFYPGGVYKQYF
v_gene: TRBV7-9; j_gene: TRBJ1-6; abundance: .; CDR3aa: CASSLGAGGGSPLHF
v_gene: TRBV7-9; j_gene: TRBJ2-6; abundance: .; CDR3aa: CASSRPGSGANVLTF
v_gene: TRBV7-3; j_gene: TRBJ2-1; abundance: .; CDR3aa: CASSLLNSGTYNEQFF
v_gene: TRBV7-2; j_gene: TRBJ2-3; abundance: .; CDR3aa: CASSFPQGTDTQYF
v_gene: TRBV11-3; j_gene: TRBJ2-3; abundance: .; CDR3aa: CASSLGATGSDTQYF
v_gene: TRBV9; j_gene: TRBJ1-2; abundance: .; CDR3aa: CASSAQGAGRNNRGYYGYTF
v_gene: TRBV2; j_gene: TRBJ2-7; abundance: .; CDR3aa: CASSEEASAYEQYF
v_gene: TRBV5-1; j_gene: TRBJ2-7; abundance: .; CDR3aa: CASSLGGAEQYF
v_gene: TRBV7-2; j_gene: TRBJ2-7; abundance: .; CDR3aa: CASSLGVAWDKGQYF
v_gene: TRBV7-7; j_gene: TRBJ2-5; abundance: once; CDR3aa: CASSLARGQETQYF
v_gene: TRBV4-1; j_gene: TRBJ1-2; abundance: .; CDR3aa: CASSQDPGTNYGYTF
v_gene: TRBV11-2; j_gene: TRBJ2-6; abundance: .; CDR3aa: CASSLDAGQSSGANVLTF
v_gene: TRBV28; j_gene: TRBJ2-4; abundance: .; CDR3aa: CASSVDRGEAKNIQYF
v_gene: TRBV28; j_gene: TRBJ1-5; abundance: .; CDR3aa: CASTTDRGLQPRHF
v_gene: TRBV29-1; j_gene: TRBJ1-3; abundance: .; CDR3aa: CSVEGTGNTIYF
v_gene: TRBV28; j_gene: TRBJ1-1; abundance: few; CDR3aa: CASTGNTEAFF
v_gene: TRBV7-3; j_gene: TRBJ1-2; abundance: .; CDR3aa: CASSLTGGDSHYGYTF
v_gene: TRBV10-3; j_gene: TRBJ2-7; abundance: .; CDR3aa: CAISDPGQGNYEQYF
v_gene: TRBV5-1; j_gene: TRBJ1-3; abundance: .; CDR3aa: CASSLGIVTGKLSSGNTIYF
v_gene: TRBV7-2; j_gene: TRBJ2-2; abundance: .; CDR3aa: CASSLHSRAGNTGELFF
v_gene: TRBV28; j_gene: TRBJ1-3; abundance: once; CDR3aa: CASSPTTGSGNTIYF
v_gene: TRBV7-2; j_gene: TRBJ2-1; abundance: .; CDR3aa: CASSLAIQDNEQFF
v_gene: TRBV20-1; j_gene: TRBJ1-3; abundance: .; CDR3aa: CSARPQGTIYF
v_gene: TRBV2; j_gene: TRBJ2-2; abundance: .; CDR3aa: CASSDPFEAANTGELFF
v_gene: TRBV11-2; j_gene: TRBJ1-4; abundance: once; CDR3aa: CASSSRRGGNRNEKLFF
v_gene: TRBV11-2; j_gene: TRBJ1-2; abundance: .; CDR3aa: CASTPKPGPLYGYTF
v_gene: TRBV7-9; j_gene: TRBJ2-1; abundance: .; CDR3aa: CASSLEVISGNEQFF
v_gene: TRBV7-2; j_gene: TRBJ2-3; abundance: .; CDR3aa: CASSPPMGANQAQYF
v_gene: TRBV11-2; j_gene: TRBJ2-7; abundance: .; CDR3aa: CASSLDNSAWTGAYEQYF
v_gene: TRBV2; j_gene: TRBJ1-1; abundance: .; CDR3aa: CASSEALGRGRAFF
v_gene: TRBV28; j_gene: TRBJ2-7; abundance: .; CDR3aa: CATTESSYEQYF
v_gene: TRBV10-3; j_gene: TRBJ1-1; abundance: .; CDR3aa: CAISSGGTEAFF
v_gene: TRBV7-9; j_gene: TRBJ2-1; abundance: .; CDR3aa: CASTFTSGRYNEQFF
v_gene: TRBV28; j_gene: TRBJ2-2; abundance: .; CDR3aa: CASRGTANTGELFF